One and the same sample provided the 21 T cell receptor beta chains below, sequenced in a study of blood T cells in healthy people across ages (dated by TCRdb to the mid-2010s). Libraries were made using 5' RACE. The run used an Illumina HiSeq 2500. A second about 7 to 12 cycle PCR used a sample-barcoded 5' primer and a J-beta primer mix. TCRdb reprocessing: public reads trimmed at Q25 with fastp, clones called with MiXCR, in-frame beta chains kept. Under each unique CDR3 protein, matching rows form one entry showing the most common genes and DNA. Within this sample are around 1,500,000 distinct CDR3 sequences, with roughly 45% of them counted one time only. Approximately 7.9% of the sample goes to the ten largest clones. Sequencing was done on a sample of blood. Receptors originate from a woman between 18 and 30 years old in good health.

CDR3 amino acids: CASRGQRPYEQYF. The CDR3 DNA reads as TGTGCCAGCAGGGGACAGAGGCCCTACGAGCAGTACTTC. The chain links TRBV28 to TRBJ2-7; 7 nucleotides align to TRBD1. With V trimmed by 6 bases and J by 2 bases, 4 bases remained unmatched. The CDR3 totals 13 residues. Germline V gene sequence: CDR1 MDHEN, CDR2 SYDVKM.

The V call is TRBV27, the J call TRBJ1-4; possible D gene TRBD1, 6 bases. The germline V gene encodes CDR1 MNHEY and CDR2 SMNVEV (reference sequence). This CDR3 spans 15 amino acids. Between the trimmed V and J ends, which lost 3 bases and 5 bases, there was a span of 13 bases. The CDR3 region is CASSFTGTQNEKLFF. Written as DNA, the CDR3 is TGTGCCAGCAGTTTCACCGGGACACAGAATGAAAAACTGTTTTTT.

The V gene is TRBV27, the J gene TRBJ1-2; no clear D. Per germline, CDR1 MNHEY and CDR2 SMNVEV (reference sequence). The CDR3 has 13 amino acids. Deletions cut 5 bases from V and 8 bases from J, with 15 bases between. This CDR3 is CASSRNLLGGYTF. The CDR3 coding sequence is TGTGCCAGCAGTAGAAACCTACTCGGGGGCTACACCTTC.

The CDR3 is CASRTGFLAEKLFF. The CDR3 coding sequence is TGTGCCAGCAGGACAGGGTTTTTGGCTGAAAAACTGTTTTTT. This chain uses TRBV28 with TRBJ1-4; 7 positions match TRBD1. Trimming at V came to 6 bases and at J to 7 bases, leaving 8 bases not matched to a gene. Per the germline V gene, CDR1 is MDHEN and CDR2 is SYDVKM. The CDR3 has 14 residues.

This clonotype was counted many times. The chain links TRBV4-2 to TRBJ2-5; no clear D. Per the germline V gene, CDR1 is LGHNA and CDR2 is YNFKEQ. The CDR3 covers 13 residues. V was pared by 1 base and J by 3 bases, with 6 bases between. DNA of the CDR3: TGTGCCAGCAGCCAAGTCCAGGAAGAGACCCAGTACTTC. Residues: CASSQVQEETQYF.

CDR3 nucleotide sequence: TGTGCCAGCAGCCCCGCCCAGGAACTGGGGGATACGCAGTATTTT. It is translated as CASSPAQELGDTQYF. J is TRBJ2-3 and V is TRBV9; D not certain. Germline V gives CDR1 SGDLS, CDR2 YYNGEE. The CDR3 spans 15 residues. Trimming took 4 bases from V and 6 from J, leaving 18 bases between them.

A few counts support this clonotype. The chain recombines TRBV7-9 with TRBJ2-7, with D possibly being TRBD1 (6 bases). This CDR3 is built from 14 residues. Looked up from germline, CDR1 is SEHNR and CDR2 is FQNEAQ (reference sequence). V lost 5 bases, J lost 2 bases, and 13 bases lay in between. The CDR3: CASSHGTPPYEQYF. The CDR3 DNA reads TGTGCCAGCAGCCACGGGACACCCCCCTACGAGCAGTACTTC.

Worth noting for this clonotype: Since a much larger clone is just one base distant, this may be a read error. This sequence joins TRBV9 and TRBJ2-1; weak D call: TRBD1 (6 bases). There are 15 residues in the CDR3. Germline CDR1 reads SGDLS; CDR2 reads YYNGEE. V gave up 3 bases and J gave up 0 bases, with 10 bases separating them. The CDR3 region is CASSAQGSSYNEQFF. The CDR3 DNA sequence: TGTGCCAGCAGCGCACAGGGAAGCTCCTACAATGAGCAGTTCTTC.

This clonotype was detected many times. The chain has TRBV7-2 and TRBJ2-7; TRBD1 aligns across 8 bases. The CDR3 has 15 residues. Trimming took 2 bases from V and 4 from J; bases not matched to a gene: 7. Germline CDR1 SGHTA, CDR2 FQGNSA. The CDR3 region is CASSLSGQGAYEQYF. CDR3 sequence (DNA): TGTGCCAGCAGCTTAAGTGGGCAGGGGGCGTACGAGCAGTACTTC. The whole variable domain, filled in from reference TRBV7-2 and TRBJ2-7, reads GAGVSQSPSNKVTEKGKDVELRCDPISGHTALYWYRQSLGQGLEFLIYFQGNSAPDKSGLPSDRFSAERTGGSVSTLTIQRTQQEDSAVYLCASSLSGQGAYEQYFGPGTRLTVT.

This clonotype turned up a few times. The chain combines TRBV5-1 with TRBJ2-7, with D perhaps matching TRBD1 or TRBD2 (5 bases each). This CDR3 has 15 residues. Trimming left V 2 bases short and J 3 bases short, with 15 bases between. Germline assignment: CDR1 SGHRS and CDR2 YFSETQ. CDR3 DNA sequence: TGCGCCAGCAGCTTTGATCCAGGGAGTGTCTACGAGCAGTACTTC. Translated: CASSFDPGSVYEQYF.

V and J are TRBV27 and TRBJ2-7; D is unresolved. The last part of the DNA fits TRBJ2-5 better; the J call may be wrong. In germline, CDR1 is MNHEY, CDR2 SMNVEV (reference sequence). CDR3 length equals 12 residues. The CDR3 bases are TGTGCCAGCGGGGAATTTAAAGAGACCCAGTACTTC. The encoded protein is CASGEFKETQYF.

The chain links TRBV21-1 to TRBJ2-1. TRBV21-1 constitutes a pseudogene. This CDR3 is built from 12 residues. The CDR3 region has the DNA TGTGCCAGCAGCAAAGCCCACAAAGCGCAGTTCTTC. Translation gives CASSKAHKAQFF.

A few counts support this clonotype. The chain couples TRBV3-1 to TRBJ2-5, with 10 bases aligning to TRBD2. This CDR3 has 15 amino acids. Germline CDR1 LGHDT, CDR2 YNNKEL (reference sequence). J lost 5 bases, V lost 2 bases, and 5 bases had no gene match. In nucleotides, the CDR3 is TGTGCCAGCAGCCAACCAGCGGGAGGGACCGAGACCCAGTACTTC. Translation: CASSQPAGGTETQYF.

The chain employs TRBV4-2 and TRBJ2-1, with D maybe TRBD2 (5 bases). The germline CDR1 and CDR2 sequences are LGHNA and YNFKEQ. This CDR3 has 15 residues. Trimming stripped 2 bases from V and 10 bases from J, with 18 bases between. The CDR3 is CASSQRADSPPEQFF. The DNA of the CDR3 is TGTGCCAGCAGCCAAAGGGCGGACTCTCCACCGGAGCAGTTCTTC.

The chain carries TRBV20-1 and TRBJ2-7; D gene unclear. CDR1 and CDR2 from the germline V gene are DFQATT and SNEGSKA (reference sequence). The V and J ends lost 1 base and 0 bases respectively, with 10 bases between them. This CDR3 has 14 residues. CDR3 in amino acids: CSARGESNSYEQYF. CDR3 coding DNA: TGCAGTGCTAGAGGAGAGTCAAACTCCTACGAGCAGTACTTC.

This clonotype was found a few times. The chain uses TRBV9 and TRBJ2-5; 11 bases match TRBD2. The J call is in doubt because the DNA end fits TRBJ2-7 better. This CDR3 is built from 15 residues. Germline CDR1 is SGDLS and CDR2 is YYNGEE. The CDR3: CASSVGRLAGYEQYF. The DNA of the CDR3 is TGTGCCAGCAGCGTAGGTAGACTAGCGGGGTACGAGCAGTACTTC.

Note on this clonotype: One base away lies a much larger clone, so this may be a sequencing read error. The chain is built from TRBV10-3 and TRBJ2-1; no definite D call. The J call may not be correct, given that the DNA end is closer to TRBJ2-7. The length of the CDR3 is 17 residues. Germline-derived CDR1 and CDR2 are ENHRY and SYGVKD. The CDR3: CAISEAPLVSSYNEQYF. CDR3 nucleotide sequence: TGTGCCATCAGTGAGGCCCCACTGGTTAGCTCCTACAATGAGCAGTACTTC.

The chain is built from TRBV20-1 and TRBJ1-1, with D possibly TRBD1 on 5 matching bases. The length of the CDR3 is 13 residues. V lost 6 bases, J lost 5 bases, and 16 bases lay in between. The germline gives CDR1 DFQATT, CDR2 SNEGSKA (reference sequence). In nucleotides, the CDR3 is TGCAGTGCCCCACAGGACGCCCGAACTGAAGCTTTCTTT. It encodes CSAPQDARTEAFF.

This clonotype was recorded a few times. The junction departs from germline at one end; a sequencing error may be responsible. CDR3 in DNA: TGTGCTAGCAGCTTAGGTGTAGCGGGAGGTTTCACAGATACGCAGTATTTT. It specifies CASSLGVAGGFTDTQYF. The chain is built from TRBV7-7 and TRBJ2-3, with TRBD2 matching 10 bases. The CDR3 loop spans 17 amino acids. Germline V CDR1 and CDR2: SSHAT, FNYEAQ (reference sequence).

The rearrangement uses TRBV29-1 and TRBJ2-7, with a weak D call TRBD2 (5 bases). Trimming cost V 4 bases and J 5 bases, with 21 bases left between them. The CDR3 covers 15 residues. CDR1 and CDR2 (germline): SQVTM, ANQGSEA. The CDR3 DNA reads as TGCAGCGTTGGCCCAAACGCGGGCCTTGGCCACGAGCAGTACTTC. The encoded protein is CSVGPNAGLGHEQYF.

This clonotype was counted between two and nine times. This chain joins TRBV2 and TRBJ1-1; no firm D call. This CDR3 comprises 11 residues. Germline V lookup: CDR1 SNHLY, CDR2 FYNNEI. V was clipped by 6 bases and J by 11 bases, with 13 bases between them. For the CDR3, the DNA is TGTGCCAGCAGCCCTTTGAGGGCGGCTTTCTTT. This gives the protein CASSPLRAAFF.